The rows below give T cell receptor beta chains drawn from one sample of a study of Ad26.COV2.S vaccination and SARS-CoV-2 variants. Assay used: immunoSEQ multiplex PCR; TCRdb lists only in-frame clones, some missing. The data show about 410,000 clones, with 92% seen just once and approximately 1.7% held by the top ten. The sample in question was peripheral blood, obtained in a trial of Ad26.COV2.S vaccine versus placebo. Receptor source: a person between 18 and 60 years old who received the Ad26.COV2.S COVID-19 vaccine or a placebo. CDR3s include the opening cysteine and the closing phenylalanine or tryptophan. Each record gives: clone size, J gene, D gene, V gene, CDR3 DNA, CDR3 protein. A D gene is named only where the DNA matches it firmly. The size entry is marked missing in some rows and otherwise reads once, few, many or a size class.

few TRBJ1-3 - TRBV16 TGTGCCAGCAGCCAATATCGCTCTGGAAACACCATATATTTT CASSQYRSGNTIYF
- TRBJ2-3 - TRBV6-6 TGTGCCAGCAGCCCCCAGGCGGTAGGAGGCACAGATACGCAGTATTTT CASSPQAVGGTDTQYF
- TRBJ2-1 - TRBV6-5 TGTGCCACGTATACACGACTGGGGGACTACAATGAGCAGTTCTTC CATYTRLGDYNEQFF
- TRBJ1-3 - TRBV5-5 TGTGCCAGCAGCTTGGGTTTCGGTGGAAACACCATATATTTT CASSLGFGGNTIYF
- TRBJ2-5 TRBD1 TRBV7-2 TGTGCCAGCAGCTTAGCGGGACAGCCCTGGGAGACCCAGTACTTC CASSLAGQPWETQYF
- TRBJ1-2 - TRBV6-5 TGTGCCAGCAGGGGGACCGACAACTATGGCTACACCTTC CASRGTDNYGYTF
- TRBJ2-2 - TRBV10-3 TGTGCCATCAGTGAGCCCGGTGGGGGGGCAATAACCGGGGAGCTGTTTTTT CAISEPGGGAITGELFF
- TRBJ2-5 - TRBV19 TGTGCCAGTAAATTTGGGGATGGGCAAGGAGAGACCCAGTACTTC CASKFGDGQGETQYF
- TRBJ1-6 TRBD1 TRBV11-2 TGTGCCAGCAGCGCCCGGACAGGGCTCGATTCACCCCTCCACTTT CASSARTGLDSPLHF
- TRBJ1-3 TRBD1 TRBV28 TGTGCCAGCAGTTTAGGTGTGGGACAGGCTGGAAACACCATATATTTT CASSLGVGQAGNTIYF
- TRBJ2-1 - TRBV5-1 TGCGCCAGCAGCTGGCAAACGGGGGTAGACAATGAGCAGTTCTTC CASSWQTGVDNEQFF
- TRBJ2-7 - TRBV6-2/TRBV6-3 TGTGCCAGCAGTTACTCGAGATTTGGTGGAGGCGAGCAGTACTTC CASSYSRFGGGEQYF
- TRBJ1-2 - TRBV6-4 TGTGCCAGCTTAAGTAAGGTCCTGCGTTCTCCCTCTAACTATGGCTACACCTTC CASLSKVLRSPSNYGYTF
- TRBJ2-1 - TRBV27 TGTGCCAGCAGTTTAGGTTCCTACAATGAGCAGTTCTTC CASSLGSYNEQFF
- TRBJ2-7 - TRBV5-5 TGTGCCAGCAGCTTTCTACCGGGACATCCCTACGAGCAGTACTTC CASSFLPGHPYEQYF
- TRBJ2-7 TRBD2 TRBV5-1 TGCGCCAGCAGCGCTACTAGCGGGGGTAACGAGCAGTACTTC CASSATSGGNEQYF
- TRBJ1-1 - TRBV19 TGTGCCAGTACCCCCCTCCCGGGGACACTGAACACTGAAGCTTTCTTT CASTPLPGTLNTEAFF
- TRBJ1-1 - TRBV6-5 TGTGCCAGCAGACCACCCCGTGGAGAGAACACTGAAGCTTTCTTT CASRPPRGENTEAFF
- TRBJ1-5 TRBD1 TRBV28 TGTGCCAGCGAAAGGGGAGACAGGGGGCATCAGCCCCAGCATTTT CASERGDRGHQPQHF
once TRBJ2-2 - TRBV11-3 TGTGCCAGCAGCTTATATTATATCGGAGAAGCGTACACCGGGGAGCTGTTTTTT CASSLYYIGEAYTGELFF
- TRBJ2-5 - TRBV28 TGTGCCAGCAGTTTTGGGAGCAGTGGCGACCGTGAGACCCAGTACTTC CASSFGSSGDRETQYF
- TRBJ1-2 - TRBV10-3 TGTGCCATCAGTAGAGCAGGACCCTATGGCTACACCTTC CAISRAGPYGYTF
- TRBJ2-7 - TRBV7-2 TGTGCCAGCAGCTTTTTTGGCCCCTACGAGCAGTACTTC CASSFFGPYEQYF
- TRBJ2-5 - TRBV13 TGTGCCAGCAGCTTATCTCGGGGGTCGGAGACCCAGTACTTC CASSLSRGSETQYF